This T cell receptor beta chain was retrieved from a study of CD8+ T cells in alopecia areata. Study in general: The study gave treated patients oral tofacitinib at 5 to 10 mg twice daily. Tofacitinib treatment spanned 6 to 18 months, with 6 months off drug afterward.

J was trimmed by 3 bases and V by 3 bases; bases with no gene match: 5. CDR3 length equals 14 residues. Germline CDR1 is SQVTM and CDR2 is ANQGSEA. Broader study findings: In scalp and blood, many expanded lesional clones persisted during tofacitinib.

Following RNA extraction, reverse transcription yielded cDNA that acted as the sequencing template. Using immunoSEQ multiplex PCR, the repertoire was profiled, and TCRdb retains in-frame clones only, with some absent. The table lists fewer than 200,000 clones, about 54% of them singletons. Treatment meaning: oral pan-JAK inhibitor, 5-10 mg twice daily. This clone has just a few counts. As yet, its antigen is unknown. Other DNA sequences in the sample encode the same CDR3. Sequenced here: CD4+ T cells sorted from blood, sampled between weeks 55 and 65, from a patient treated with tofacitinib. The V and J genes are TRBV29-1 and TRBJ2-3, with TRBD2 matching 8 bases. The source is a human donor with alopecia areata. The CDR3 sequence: CSVDFGGGTDTQYF. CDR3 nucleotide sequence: TGCAGCGTTGATTTCGGGGGGGGGACAGATACGCAGTATTTT.